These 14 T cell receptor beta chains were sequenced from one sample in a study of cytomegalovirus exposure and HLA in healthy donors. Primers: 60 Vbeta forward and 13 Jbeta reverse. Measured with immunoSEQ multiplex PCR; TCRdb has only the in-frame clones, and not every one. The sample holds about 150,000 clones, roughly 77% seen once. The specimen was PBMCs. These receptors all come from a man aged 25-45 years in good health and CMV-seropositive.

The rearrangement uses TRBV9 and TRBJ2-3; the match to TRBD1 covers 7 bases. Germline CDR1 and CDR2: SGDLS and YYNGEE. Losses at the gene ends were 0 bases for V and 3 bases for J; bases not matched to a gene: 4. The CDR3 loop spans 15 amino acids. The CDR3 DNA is TGTGCCAGCAGCGTAGTGGCAGGGGGAACAGATACGCAGTATTTT. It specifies CASSVVAGGTDTQYF.

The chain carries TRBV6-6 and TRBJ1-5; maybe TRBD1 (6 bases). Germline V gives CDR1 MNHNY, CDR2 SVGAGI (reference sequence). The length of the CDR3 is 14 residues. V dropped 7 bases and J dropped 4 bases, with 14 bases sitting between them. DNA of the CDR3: TGTGCCAGCACCCACAGGGAATCGAATCAGCCCCAGCATTTT. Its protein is CASTHRESNQPQHF.

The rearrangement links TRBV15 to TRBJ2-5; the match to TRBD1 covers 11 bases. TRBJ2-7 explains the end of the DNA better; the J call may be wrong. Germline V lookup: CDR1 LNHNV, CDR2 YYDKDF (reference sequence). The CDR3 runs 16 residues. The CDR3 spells CATSREARDRGNEQYF. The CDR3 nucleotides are TGTGCCACCAGCAGAGAGGCGCGGGACAGGGGGAACGAGCAGTACTTC.

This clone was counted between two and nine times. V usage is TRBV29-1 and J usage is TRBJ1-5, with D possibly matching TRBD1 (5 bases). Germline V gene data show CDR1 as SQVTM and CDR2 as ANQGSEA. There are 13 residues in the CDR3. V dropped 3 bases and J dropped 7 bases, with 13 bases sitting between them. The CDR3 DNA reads TGCAGCGTTGAGTCTGCCCGGGGGCAGCCCCAGCATTTT. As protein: CSVESARGQPQHF. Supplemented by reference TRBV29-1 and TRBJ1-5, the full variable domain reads SAVISQKPSRDICQRGTSLTIQCQVDSQVTMMFWYRQQPGQSLTLIATANQGSEATYESGFVIDKFPISRPNLTFSTLTVSNMSPEDSSIYLCSVESARGQPQHFGDGTRLSIL.

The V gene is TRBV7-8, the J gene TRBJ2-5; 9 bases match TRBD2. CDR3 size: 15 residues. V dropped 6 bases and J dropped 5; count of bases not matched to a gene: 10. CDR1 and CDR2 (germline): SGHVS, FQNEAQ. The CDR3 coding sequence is TGTGCCAGCAGTTCTAGAGGCGGGAGGGGGGAGACCCAGTACTTC. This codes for CASSSRGGRGETQYF.

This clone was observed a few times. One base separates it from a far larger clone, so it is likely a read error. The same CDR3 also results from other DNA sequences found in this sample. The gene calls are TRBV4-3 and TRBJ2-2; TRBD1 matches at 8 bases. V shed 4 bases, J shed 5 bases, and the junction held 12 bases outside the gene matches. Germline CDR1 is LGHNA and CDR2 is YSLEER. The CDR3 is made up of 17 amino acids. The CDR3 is CASSPGQAPSRTGELFF. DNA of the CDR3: TGCGCCAGCAGCCCGGGACAGGCTCCCTCGCGGACCGGGGAGCTGTTTTTT.

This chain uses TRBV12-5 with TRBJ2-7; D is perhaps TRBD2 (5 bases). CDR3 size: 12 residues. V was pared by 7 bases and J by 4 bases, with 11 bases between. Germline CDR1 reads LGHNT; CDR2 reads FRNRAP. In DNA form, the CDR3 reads TGTGCTAGTGACCCCGGGGTATACGAGCAGTACTTC. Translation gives CASDPGVYEQYF.

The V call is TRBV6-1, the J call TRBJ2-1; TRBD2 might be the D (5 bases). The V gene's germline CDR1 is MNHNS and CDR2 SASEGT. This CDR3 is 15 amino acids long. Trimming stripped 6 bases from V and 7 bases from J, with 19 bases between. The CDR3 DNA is TGTGCCAGCAGCCCCTCCGAACTAGTCTATAATGAGCAGTTCTTC. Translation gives CASSPSELVYNEQFF.

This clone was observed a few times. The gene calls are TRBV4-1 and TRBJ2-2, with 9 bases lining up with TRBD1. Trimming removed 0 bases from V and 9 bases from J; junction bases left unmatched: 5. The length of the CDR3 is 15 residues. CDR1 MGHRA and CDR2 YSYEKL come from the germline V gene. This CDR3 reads CASSQDTGQGRELFF. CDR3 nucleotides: TGCGCCAGCAGCCAAGATACTGGACAGGGGAGGGAGCTGTTTTTT.

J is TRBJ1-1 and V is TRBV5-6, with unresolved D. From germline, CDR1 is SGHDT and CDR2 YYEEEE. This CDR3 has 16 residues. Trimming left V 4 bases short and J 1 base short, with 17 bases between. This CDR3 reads CASSLLARNWNTEAFF. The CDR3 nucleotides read TGTGCCAGCAGCCTGCTGGCGAGGAATTGGAACACTGAAGCTTTCTTT.

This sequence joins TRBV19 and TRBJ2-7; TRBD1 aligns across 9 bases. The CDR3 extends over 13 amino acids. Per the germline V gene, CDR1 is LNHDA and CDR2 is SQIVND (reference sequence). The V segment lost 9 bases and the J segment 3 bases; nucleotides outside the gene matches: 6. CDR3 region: CASKPGQGYEQYF. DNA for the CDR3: TGTGCCAGCAAACCGGGACAGGGCTACGAGCAGTACTTC. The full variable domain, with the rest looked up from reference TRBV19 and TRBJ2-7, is DGGITQSPKYLFRKEGQNVTLSCEQNLNHDAMYWYRQDPGQGLRLIYYSQIVNDFQKGDIAEGYSVSREKKESFPLTVTSAQKNPTAFYLCASKPGQGYEQYFGPGTRLTVT.

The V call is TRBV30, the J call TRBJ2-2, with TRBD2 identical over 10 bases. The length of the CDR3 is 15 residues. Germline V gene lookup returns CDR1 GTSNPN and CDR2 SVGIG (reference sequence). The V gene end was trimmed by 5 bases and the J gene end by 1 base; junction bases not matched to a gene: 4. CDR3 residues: CAWVGTSVNTGELFF. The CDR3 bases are TGTGCCTGGGTCGGGACTAGCGTGAACACCGGGGAGCTGTTTTTT.

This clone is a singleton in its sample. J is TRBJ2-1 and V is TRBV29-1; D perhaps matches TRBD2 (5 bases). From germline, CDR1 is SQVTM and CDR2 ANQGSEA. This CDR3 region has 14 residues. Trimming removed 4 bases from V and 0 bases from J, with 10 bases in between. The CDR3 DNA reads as TGCAGCGTTGCTCTGCTAGCCTCCTACAATGAGCAGTTCTTC. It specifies CSVALLASYNEQFF.

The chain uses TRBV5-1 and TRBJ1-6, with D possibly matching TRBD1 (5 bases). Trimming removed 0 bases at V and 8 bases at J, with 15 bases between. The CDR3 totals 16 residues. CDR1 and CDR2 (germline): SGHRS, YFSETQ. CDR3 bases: TGCGCCAGCAGCTTGGGGGGCGCTGAGAGACATTCACCCCTCCACTTT. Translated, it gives CASSLGGAERHSPLHF.